Below, one T cell receptor (beta chain) is given with its context. What it recognizes is unknown. The junction shows a germline mismatch at one end, possibly a read error. This specimen belongs to a study of cytomegalovirus exposure and HLA in healthy donors. Overall study results and limits: Later on, a genetic analysis was performed. It linked a missense variant in DCLRE1C with V- and J-gene trimming of TCR beta. Some 17,000 TCR beta sequences were associated with HLA alleles at 0.05 false discovery rate in a later analysis. Donor immune exposure was known only as CMV serostatus.

The primer mix had 60 Vbeta and 13 Jbeta primers. Produced via immunoSEQ multiplex PCR; TCRdb's table is partial and in-frame only. The data show roughly 200,000 clones, 75% to 90% seen once. The receptor was derived from a boy younger than 10 in good health and CMV-seronegative. Material: PBMCs.

CDR3 residues: CASSYSGRATQHF. DNA for the CDR3: TGTGCCAGCAGTTACTCCGGGCGGGCCACCCAGCACTTC. This chain joins TRBV6-5 and TRBJ2-5, with D perhaps matching TRBD2 (5 bases). Germline V gene sequence: CDR1 MNHEY, CDR2 SVGAGI. The CDR3 runs 13 residues.